The present T cell receptor (beta chain) was sequenced within a study of shared clonotypes between healthy human individuals. V was cut by 1 base and J by 5 bases, with 17 bases left in between. CDR1 is SEHNR and CDR2 is FQNEAQ in the germline V gene (reference sequence). This CDR3 has 17 residues. This table comes from immunoSEQ multiplex PCR, and its TCRdb copy is limited to in-frame clones, with some not included. The sample includes about 1.5 million clones, approximately 98% seen only once; the top ten take roughly 0.45%. The sequenced sample consisted of naive CD4+ T cells sorted from blood. Noted subset: CD45RA+ positively selected. This chain joins TRBV7-9 and TRBJ2-2, with D perhaps TRBD1 (8 bases). This TCR derives from a young man in good health. CDR3 DNA sequence: TGTGCCAGCAGCTTAGGCCCGGACAGGGAGGGAACCGGGGAGCTGTTTTTT. It specifies CASSLGPDREGTGELFF.